Presented here are 25 T cell receptor beta chains from one specimen sequenced in a study of T cells in Graves' hyperthyroidism and ophthalmopathy (dated by TCRdb to between 2018 and 2021). Libraries were constructed by multiplex PCR. Sequencing was performed on an Illumina HiSeq 2000. TCR beta CDR3 regions were amplified from RNA transcripts. The first round of RT-PCR for the TCR CDR3 was performed with the HTBI primer set and the Qiagen OneStep RT-PCR kit. TCRdb reran the public reads through fastp at Q25 and MiXCR, keeping productive beta chains. Every CDR3 protein is listed once, alongside the most common genes and DNA of its rows. The sample yields roughly 300,000 distinct CDR3 sequences; around 14% were counted once. The ten largest clonotypes hold around 24% of the sample. Material for sequencing was blood. Source of these receptors: a woman aged 25 to 39 with Graves' hyperthyroidism.

To note about this clonotype: A much bigger clone sits one base away, suggesting this may be a read error. Here the CDR3 reads CSAREGQGGLFF. The CDR3, as DNA: TGCAGTGCTAGAGAGGGACAGGGGGGGCTGTTTTTT. The chain recombines TRBV20-1 with TRBJ2-2, with 11 bases identical to TRBD1. This CDR3 spans 12 amino acids. From germline, CDR1 is DFQATT and CDR2 SNEGSKA (reference sequence).

The chain uses TRBV19 and TRBJ2-7, with 8 bases matching TRBD1. This CDR3 has 12 amino acids. The germline CDR1 and CDR2 sequences are LNHDA and SQIVND (reference sequence). V was clipped by 7 bases and J by 5 bases; unmatched bases: 4. Here the CDR3 DNA reads TGTGCCAGTACGGACAGGGTCCACGAGCAGTACTTC. This translates into CASTDRVHEQYF.

This clonotype showed up just once. This chain joins TRBV4-1 and TRBJ1-1; no clear D. CDR3 length: 16 residues. V gave up 5 bases and J gave up 3 bases, with 19 bases separating them. The germline V gene encodes CDR1 MGHRA and CDR2 YSYEKL. Written as DNA, the CDR3 is TGCGCCAGCAGCTATAGGGTTAGTGCCGCCGACACTGAAGCTTTCTTT. Amino acid sequence: CASSYRVSAADTEAFF.

In this sample, this clonotype turned up many times. CDR3 sequence (DNA): TGCAGTGCATACATAAACAATCAGCCCCAGCATTTT. It specifies CSAYINNQPQHF. The genes are TRBV20-1 and TRBJ1-5; D remains ambiguous. The CDR3 has 12 amino acids. Deletions cut 6 bases from V and 3 bases from J, with 9 bases between. The V gene's germline CDR1 is DFQATT and CDR2 SNEGSKA (reference sequence).

This clonotype was counted ten times or more. This chain connects TRBV28 to TRBJ1-1; D possibly corresponds to TRBD1 (6 bases). This CDR3 comprises 12 residues. Per germline, CDR1 MDHEN and CDR2 SYDVKM. The V and J ends lost 5 bases and 5 bases respectively, with 9 bases between them. Here the CDR3 reads CASSRQVTEAFF. In DNA form, the CDR3 reads TGTGCCAGCAGTCGACAGGTAACTGAAGCTTTCTTT.

The chain employs TRBV11-2 and TRBJ2-3; D is unresolved. CDR1 SGHAT and CDR2 FQNNGV come from the germline V gene. Trimming pared 1 base from V and 8 bases from J, leaving 13 bases between. The CDR3 has 14 amino acids. CDR3 coding DNA: TGTGCCAGCAGCTTAGCAGGTTTTATGGGTACGCAGTATTTT. Its translation: CASSLAGFMGTQYF.

This clonotype was seen repeatedly, ten times or more. The genes are TRBV30 and TRBJ1-1, with D maybe TRBD1 (6 bases). Trimming stripped 5 bases from V and 1 base from J, with 14 bases between. This CDR3 is built from 14 residues. Germline CDR1 reads GTSNPN; CDR2 reads SVGIG (reference sequence). The CDR3 here is CAWGFGTTNTEAFF. As DNA, the CDR3 is TGTGCCTGGGGCTTCGGGACAACGAACACTGAAGCTTTCTTT.

There are a few counts of this clonotype. This chain links TRBV20-1 with TRBJ1-1; D gene uncertain. Trimming removed 6 bases at V and 1 base at J, with 12 bases between. The germline V gene has CDR1 DFQATT and CDR2 SNEGSKA (reference sequence). The CDR3 is 13 amino acids. In DNA form, the CDR3 reads TGCAGTGCGCGGGCGATCGAGAACACTGAAGCTTTCTTT. This translates into CSARAIENTEAFF.

This clonotype was counted between two and nine times. The rearrangement uses TRBV5-1 and TRBJ2-5, with D perhaps matching TRBD2 (6 bases). V lost 7 bases and J 2 bases, leaving 12 bases between the germline ends. The CDR3 length is 13 residues. CDR1 and CDR2 (germline): SGHRS, YFSETQ. CDR3 sequence (DNA): TGCGCCAGCGCCTGGGAGGCTCAAGAGACCCAGTACTTC. Translating gives CASAWEAQETQYF.

At least ten counts were recorded for this clonotype. The chain has TRBV29-1 and TRBJ1-5, with no clear D. The CDR3 totals 13 residues. The germline CDR1 and CDR2 sequences are SQVTM and ANQGSEA. Trimming pared 5 bases from V and 1 base from J, leaving 9 bases between. The DNA for the CDR3 is TGCAGCGTTTTGCCGGGGAGCAATCAGCCCCAGCATTTT. Protein sequence: CSVLPGSNQPQHF.

In its sample, this clonotype was seen many times. This chain links TRBV10-1 with TRBJ2-7; the match to TRBD1 covers 9 bases. The CDR3 totals 14 residues. V gave up 4 bases and J gave up 4 bases; unmatched junction bases: 5. Looked up from germline, CDR1 is WNHNN and CDR2 is SYGVQD (reference sequence). CDR3 region: CASSVGTGPYEQYF. DNA for the CDR3: TGCGCCAGCAGTGTCGGGACAGGGCCATACGAGCAGTACTTC.

This clonotype was recorded only once. The CDR3 is CASSRDWGEPQYF. CDR3 in DNA: TGTGCCAGCAGCAGGGACTGGGGGGAGCCCCAGTACTTC. V usage is TRBV9 and J usage is TRBJ2-5; maybe TRBD2 (6 bases). The V and J ends lost 4 bases and 9 bases respectively, with 16 bases between them. This CDR3 is built from 13 residues. Germline CDR1 SGDLS, CDR2 YYNGEE.

Remarks on this clonotype: Since a much larger clone is just one base distant, this may be a read error. This chain links TRBV2 with TRBJ2-5; TRBD1 might be the D (5 bases). The CDR3 length is 14 residues. V shed 2 bases and J shed 5 bases, with 12 bases lying between them. CDR1 is SNHLY and CDR2 is FYNNEI in the germline V gene. The CDR3 is CASSEFGRVETQYF. The DNA for the CDR3 is TGTGCCAGCAGTGAATTTGGCAGGGTCGAGACCCAGTACTTC.

This clonotype was observed many times. This chain links TRBV28 with TRBJ1-5; the match to TRBD1 covers 10 bases. This CDR3 is 18 amino acids long. CDR1 is MDHEN, CDR2 SYDVKM, per germline. V trimming: 6 bases; J trimming: 1 base; junction bases outside the gene matches: 12. The CDR3 sequence is CASRTATGGSWSNQPQHF. The CDR3 DNA reads TGTGCCAGCAGAACAGCGACAGGGGGCTCGTGGAGCAATCAGCCCCAGCATTTT.

This clonotype was counted a few times. The rearrangement uses TRBV15 and TRBJ2-1, with D possibly being TRBD2 (5 bases). Germline loops: CDR1 LNHNV, CDR2 YYDKDF (reference sequence). V was cut by 1 base and J by 4 bases, with 5 bases left in between. The CDR3 has 13 residues. CDR3 sequence reads: CATSRAGYNEQFF. The CDR3 nucleotides read TGTGCCACCAGCAGAGCGGGGTACAATGAGCAGTTCTTC.

In its sample, this clonotype was seen many times. CDR3: CASSQSSGPWSEQYF. In DNA, the CDR3 is TGTGCCAGCAGCCAGTCTAGCGGACCCTGGTCCGAGCAGTACTTC. The V call is TRBV28, the J call TRBJ2-7, with 7 bases that match TRBD2. In germline, CDR1 is MDHEN, CDR2 SYDVKM. J gave up 6 bases and V 6 bases, and 14 bases lay outside the gene matches. CDR3 length: 15 amino acids.

This clonotype was picked up a small number of times. For the CDR3, the DNA is TGTGCCAGCAGTTTCACAGGGGGAGGGAATCAGCCCCAGCATTTT. This codes for CASSFTGGGNQPQHF. The V and J genes are TRBV28 and TRBJ1-5; 8 bases match TRBD1. V was pared by 3 bases and J by 4 bases, with 5 bases of the junction left unmatched. From germline, CDR1 is MDHEN and CDR2 SYDVKM. The CDR3 sequence is 15 residues long.

A few counts support this clonotype. This rearrangement joins TRBV29-1 to TRBJ2-5; perhaps D is TRBD1 or TRBD2 (7 bases each). Trimming took off 6 bases at V and 5 bases at J, with 13 bases between the two ends. Germline V CDR1 and CDR2: SQVTM, ANQGSEA. The CDR3 runs 12 residues. For the CDR3, the DNA is TGCAGCGTGGGAGGGGGCGTGGAGACCCAGTACTTC. Protein product: CSVGGGVETQYF.

In its sample, this clonotype was seen a few times. The V gene is TRBV18, the J gene TRBJ2-5; D tentatively fits TRBD1 or TRBD2 (5 bases each). The CDR3 is made up of 14 amino acids. In germline, CDR1 is KGHSH, CDR2 LQKENI. The ends were cut back, 8 bases at V and 9 bases at J, with 22 bases in the middle. This chain's CDR3 is CASRTGTDFTAQYF. The CDR3 nucleotides are TGTGCCAGCCGCACCGGGACGGATTTCACGGCCCAGTACTTC.

The table lists this clonotype with many counts. CDR3 DNA sequence: TGCGCCAGCAGCGCCAGGGGGATTGCGTACGAGCAGTACTTC. Residues: CASSARGIAYEQYF. The J gene is TRBJ2-7, the V gene TRBV5-1, with 7 bases matching TRBD1. The CDR3 runs to 14 residues. Germline V gene sequence: CDR1 SGHRS, CDR2 YFSETQ. J lost 4 bases, V lost 4 bases, and 8 bases had no gene match.

This clonotype occurred a few times. The CDR3 bases are TGCAGTGCTCCAAAGGGCCTACGTGAGCAGTACTTC. Amino acid sequence: CSAPKGLREQYF. The J gene is TRBJ2-7, the V gene TRBV20-1; D unresolved. Germline V gene sequence: CDR1 DFQATT, CDR2 SNEGSKA (reference sequence). The V end lost 5 bases, the J end lost 7 bases, and 15 bases lay between the germline ends. The CDR3 is 12 residues long.

This clonotype was recorded at least ten times. The V call is TRBV7-9, the J call TRBJ2-3, with D hard to call. V was shortened by 11 bases and J by 2 bases, with 17 bases between the two germline ends. This CDR3 is built from 14 residues. Germline CDR1 and CDR2: SEHNR and FQNEAQ (reference sequence). The CDR3 is CAGQQTQYTDTQYF. The DNA of the CDR3 is TGTGCCGGCCAGCAGACCCAGTACACAGATACGCAGTATTTT.

This clonotype was seen ten or more times. The gene calls are TRBV29-1 and TRBJ2-1; the match to TRBD2 covers 12 bases. The germline V gene encodes CDR1 SQVTM and CDR2 ANQGSEA. The CDR3 runs to 19 residues. Losses at the gene ends were 5 bases for V and 1 base for J; bases not matched to a gene: 15. CDR3 bases: TGCAGCGTTCGACTAGCGGGAGAAGGGTGGTTAAGTTCCTACAATGAGCAGTTCTTC. This sequence encodes CSVRLAGEGWLSSYNEQFF.

The chain's CDR3 is CSATPSGTADTQYF. Here the CDR3 DNA reads TGCAGCGCTACCCCTAGCGGGACAGCAGATACGCAGTATTTT. V gene TRBV29-1 combines with J gene TRBJ2-3; TRBD2 aligns across 9 bases. Germline V gene lookup returns CDR1 SQVTM and CDR2 ANQGSEA. The CDR3 contains 14 residues. With 7 bases clipped from V and 4 bases from J, the junction kept 9 bases outside the gene matches.

This clonotype was detected many times. J is TRBJ1-6 and V is TRBV12-3 or TRBV12-4; 8 positions agree with TRBD1. Losses at the gene ends were 7 bases for V and 14 bases for J; bases not matched to a gene: 16. CDR3 length: 15 amino acids. Here the CDR3 reads CASTKGGTGALALHF. CDR3 DNA: TGTGCCAGCACCAAAGGTGGGACAGGCGCTTTAGCCCTCCACTTT.